This T cell receptor (beta chain) was obtained from a study of T cells in tumors after PD-1 blockade. Study-level information: On average, peripheral blood gave under 150,000 TCR templates and 35,000 to 40,000 unique clonotypes.

Measured with immunoSEQ multiplex PCR; TCRdb has only the in-frame clones, and not every one. The sample records approximately 59,000 clones, over 75% being singletons. Study conclusions and caveats: Peripheral recruitment is suggested, as some novel exhausted tumor clones were in pre-treatment blood.

The CDR3 spans 14 residues. Trimming took 5 bases from V and 0 from J, leaving 8 bases between them. CDR1 is LNHNV, CDR2 YYDKDF, per germline (reference sequence). This clone was recorded only once. The antigen is undetermined. The material was PBMCs, obtained before anti-PD-1 treatment. The chain is built from TRBV15 and TRBJ1-5; D is unclear. The sequence derives from a human donor with basal cell carcinoma. The CDR3 loop reads CATSSHLSNQPQHF. CDR3 DNA: TGTGCCACCAGCTCTCACCTTAGCAATCAGCCCCAGCATTTT. The full variable domain, rest sourced from reference TRBV15 and TRBJ1-5, is DAMVIQNPRYQVTQFGKPVTLSCSQTLNHNVMYWYQQKSSQAPKLLFHYYDKDFNNEADTPDNFQSRRPNTSFCFLDIRSPGLGDTAMYLCATSSHLSNQPQHFGDGTRLSIL.